This T cell receptor beta chain was found in a study of shared T cell receptors in the human thymus. Assay: immunoSEQ multiplex PCR; the TCRdb copy retains only in-frame clones and omits some. The sample has more than 550,000 clones; more than 70% are singletons. This CDR3 spans 15 amino acids. In germline, CDR1 is SGHAT, CDR2 FQDESV (reference sequence). V lost 1 base, J lost 2 bases, and 12 bases lay in between. The same sample was also studied in work on human thymus T cells. That source reports: The thymus tissue came from resections taken during corrective heart surgery. Both thymic and peripheral blood repertoires showed apparently biased V and J usage.

The rearrangement joins TRBV11-1 to TRBJ2-7; D ambiguous. Material: thymocytes. This TCR came from a boy under three years old with a congenital heart defect. Here the CDR3 DNA reads TGTGCCAGCAGCTTAGGTAAAGAGATGACCTACGAGCAGTACTTC. Protein sequence: CASSLGKEMTYEQYF.